Below, one T cell receptor beta chain is given with its context. Its antigen remains unidentified. Using its own MiXCR run on the reads, TCRdb lists one record per CDR3 protein. The table shows fewer than 1,000,000 distinct CDR3 sequences, with 25% to 40% occurring only once. Per germline, CDR1 ENHRY and CDR2 SYGVKD. The CDR3 length is 16 residues. V gave up 2 bases and J gave up 5 bases, with 16 bases separating them. This sample was taken from a study of T cell repertoires in cytomegalovirus infection. Across the study: Newly reported HLA-C-restricted and thoroughly characterized HLA-B-restricted CMV epitopes were employed. Matching HLA type, along with CMV infection, was indicated by public TCR beta signatures.

Study-wide results and caveats: Ex vivo, HLA-C-restricted CMV-specific TCR beta clonotypes prevailed over the rest of the response. Adding up the frequency of public TCR beta families identified people who carried CMV plus the relevant HLA.

The sample consisted of cultured CD8+ T cells from PBMCs, taken from culture after CMV antigen stimulation. This chain links TRBV10-3 with TRBJ2-1; D possibly corresponds to TRBD2 (5 bases). This receptor was taken from a human donor in good health (CMV status not recorded). Some clones in this sample may be carry-over from other donors' samples. The CDR3 region is CAISELRLAGDNEQFF. CDR3 bases: TGTGCCATCAGTGAGCTTCGGCTGGCGGGCGACAATGAGCAGTTCTTC.